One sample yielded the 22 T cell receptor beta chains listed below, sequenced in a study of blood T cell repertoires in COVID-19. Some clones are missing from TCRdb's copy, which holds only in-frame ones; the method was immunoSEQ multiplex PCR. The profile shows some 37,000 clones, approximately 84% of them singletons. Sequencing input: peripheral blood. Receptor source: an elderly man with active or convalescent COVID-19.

CDR3 nucleotides: TGCGCCAGCAGCCAAGGCCGGGGGAGCCTGGAGACCCAGTACTTC. Its translation: CASSQGRGSLETQYF. V gene TRBV4-3 combines with J gene TRBJ2-5, with D perhaps TRBD2 (6 bases). The germline gives CDR1 LGHNA, CDR2 YSLEER. The CDR3 sequence is 15 residues long. V dropped 1 base and J dropped 5 bases, with 14 bases sitting between them.

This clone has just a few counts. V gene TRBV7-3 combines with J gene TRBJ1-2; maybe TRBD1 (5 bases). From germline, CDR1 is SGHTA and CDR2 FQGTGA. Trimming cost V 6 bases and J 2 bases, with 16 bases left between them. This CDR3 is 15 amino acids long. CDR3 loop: CASRLGATGNYGYTF. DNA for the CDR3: TGTGCCAGCAGATTAGGGGCTACAGGAAACTATGGCTACACCTTC.

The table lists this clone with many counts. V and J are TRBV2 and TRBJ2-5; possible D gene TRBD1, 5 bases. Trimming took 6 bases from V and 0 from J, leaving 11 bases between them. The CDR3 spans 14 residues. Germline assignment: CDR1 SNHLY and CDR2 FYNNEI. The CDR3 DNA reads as TGTGCCAGCAGGTCAGGGCGACACCAAGAGACCCAGTACTTC. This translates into CASRSGRHQETQYF.

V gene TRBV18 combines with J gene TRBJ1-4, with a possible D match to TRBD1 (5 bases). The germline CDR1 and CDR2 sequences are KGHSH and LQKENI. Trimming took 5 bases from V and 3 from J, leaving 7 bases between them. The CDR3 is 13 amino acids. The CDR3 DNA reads TGTGCCAGCTCAGCGGGGCCTAATGAAAAACTGTTTTTT. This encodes CASSAGPNEKLFF.

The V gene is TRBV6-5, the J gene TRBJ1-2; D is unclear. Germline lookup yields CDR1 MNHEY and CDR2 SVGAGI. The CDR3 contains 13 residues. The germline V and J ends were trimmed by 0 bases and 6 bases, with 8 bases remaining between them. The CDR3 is CASSYSTIHGYTF. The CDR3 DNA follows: TGTGCCAGCAGTTACTCGACAATCCATGGCTACACCTTC.

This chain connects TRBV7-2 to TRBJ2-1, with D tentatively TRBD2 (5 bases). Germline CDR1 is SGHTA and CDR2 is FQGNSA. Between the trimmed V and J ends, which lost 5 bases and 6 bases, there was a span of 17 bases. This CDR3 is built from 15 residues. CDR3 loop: CASSPDFAGVNEQFF. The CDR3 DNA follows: TGTGCCAGCAGCCCCGACTTTGCGGGTGTCAATGAGCAGTTCTTC.

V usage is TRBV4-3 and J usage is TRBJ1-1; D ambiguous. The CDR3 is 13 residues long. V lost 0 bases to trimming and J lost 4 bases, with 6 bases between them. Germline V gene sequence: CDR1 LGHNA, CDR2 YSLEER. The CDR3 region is CASSQDWSTEAFF. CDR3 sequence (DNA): TGCGCCAGCAGCCAAGATTGGAGCACTGAAGCTTTCTTT.

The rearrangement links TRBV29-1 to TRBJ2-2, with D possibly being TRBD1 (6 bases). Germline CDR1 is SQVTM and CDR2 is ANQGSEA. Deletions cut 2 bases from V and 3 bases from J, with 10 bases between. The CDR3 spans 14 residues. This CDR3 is CSVETGTHTGELFF. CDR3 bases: TGCAGCGTTGAAACAGGGACGCACACCGGGGAGCTGTTTTTT.

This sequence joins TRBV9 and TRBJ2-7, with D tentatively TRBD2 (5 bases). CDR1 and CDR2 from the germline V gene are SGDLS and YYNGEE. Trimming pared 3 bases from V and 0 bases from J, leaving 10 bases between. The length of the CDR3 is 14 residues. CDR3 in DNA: TGTGCCAGCAGCGGGACTGACAACTCCTACGAGCAGTACTTC. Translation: CASSGTDNSYEQYF.

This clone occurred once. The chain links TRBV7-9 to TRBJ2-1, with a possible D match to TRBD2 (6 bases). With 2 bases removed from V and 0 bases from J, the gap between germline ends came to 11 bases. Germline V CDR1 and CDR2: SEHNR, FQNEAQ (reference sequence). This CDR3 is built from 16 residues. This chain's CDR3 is CASSLSRGSSYNEQFF. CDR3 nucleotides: TGTGCCAGCAGCTTATCTCGGGGGAGCTCCTACAATGAGCAGTTCTTC.

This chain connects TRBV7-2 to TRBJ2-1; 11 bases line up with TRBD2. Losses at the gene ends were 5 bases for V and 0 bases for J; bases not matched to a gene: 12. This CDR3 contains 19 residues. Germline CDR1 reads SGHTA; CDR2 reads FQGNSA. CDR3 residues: CASSDATSGTYYSYNEQFF. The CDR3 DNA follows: TGTGCCAGCAGCGACGCGACTAGCGGGACCTACTACTCCTACAATGAGCAGTTCTTC.

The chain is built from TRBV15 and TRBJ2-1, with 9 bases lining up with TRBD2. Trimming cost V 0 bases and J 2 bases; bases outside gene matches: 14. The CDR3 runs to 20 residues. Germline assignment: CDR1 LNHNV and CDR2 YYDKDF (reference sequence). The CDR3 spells CATSRDRGYSSGVPYNEQFF. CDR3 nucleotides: TGTGCCACCAGCAGAGATCGGGGATACTCTAGCGGGGTACCCTACAATGAGCAGTTCTTC.

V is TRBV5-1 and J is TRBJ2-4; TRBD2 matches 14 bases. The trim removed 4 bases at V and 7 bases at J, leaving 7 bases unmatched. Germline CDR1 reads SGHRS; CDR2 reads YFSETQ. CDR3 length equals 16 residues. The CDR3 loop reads CASSPGTSGRWNIQYF. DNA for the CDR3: TGCGCCAGCAGCCCAGGGACTAGCGGGAGATGGAACATTCAGTACTTC.

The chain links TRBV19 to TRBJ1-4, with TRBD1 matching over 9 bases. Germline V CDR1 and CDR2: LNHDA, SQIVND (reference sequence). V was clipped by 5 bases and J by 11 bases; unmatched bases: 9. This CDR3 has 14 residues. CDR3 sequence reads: CASSPQGASGKLFF. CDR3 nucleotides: TGTGCCAGTAGTCCACAGGGGGCCTCGGGGAAACTGTTTTTT.

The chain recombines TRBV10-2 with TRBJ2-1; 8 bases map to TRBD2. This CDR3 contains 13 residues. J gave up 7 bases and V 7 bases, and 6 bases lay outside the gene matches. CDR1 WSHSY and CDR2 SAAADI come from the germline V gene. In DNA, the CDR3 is TGCGCCAGCATTCAGGCTAGCGGGAATGAGCAGTTCTTC. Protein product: CASIQASGNEQFF.

As DNA, the CDR3 is TGTGCCAGCAGTCCTGGACAGGTAAATTACGAGCAGTACTTC. Its translation: CASSPGQVNYEQYF. This chain links TRBV28 with TRBJ2-7; 7 bases fit TRBD1. The CDR3 is made up of 14 amino acids. Germline values: CDR1 MDHEN, CDR2 SYDVKM. The junction had 8 bases not matched to a gene; V was cut back by 5 bases and J by 4 bases.

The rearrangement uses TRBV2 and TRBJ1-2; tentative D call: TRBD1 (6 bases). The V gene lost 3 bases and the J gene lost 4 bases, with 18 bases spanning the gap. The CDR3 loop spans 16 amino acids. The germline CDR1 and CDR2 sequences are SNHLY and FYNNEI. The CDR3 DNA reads TGTGCCAGCAGTGATTCGGGGATCGGACAGCTCTATGGCTACACCTTC. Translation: CASSDSGIGQLYGYTF.

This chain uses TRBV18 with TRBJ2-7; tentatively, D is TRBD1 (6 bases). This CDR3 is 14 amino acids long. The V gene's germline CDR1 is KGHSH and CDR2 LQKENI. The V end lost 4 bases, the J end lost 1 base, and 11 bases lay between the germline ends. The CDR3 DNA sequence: TGTGCCAGCTCACAGCGGACAGTTTCCTACGAGCAGTACTTC. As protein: CASSQRTVSYEQYF.

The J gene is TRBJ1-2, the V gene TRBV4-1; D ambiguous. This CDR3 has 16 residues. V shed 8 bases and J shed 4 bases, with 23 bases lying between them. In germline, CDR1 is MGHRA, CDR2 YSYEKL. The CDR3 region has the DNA TGCGCCAGCCCTCTAGAACCTTCGCGCAGAAGCTATGGCTACACCTTC. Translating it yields CASPLEPSRRSYGYTF.

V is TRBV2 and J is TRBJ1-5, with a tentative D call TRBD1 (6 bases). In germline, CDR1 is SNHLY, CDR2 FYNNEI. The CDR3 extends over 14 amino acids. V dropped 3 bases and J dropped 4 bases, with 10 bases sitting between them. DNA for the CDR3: TGTGCCAGCAGTGAGGTAGGGGGAAATCAGCCCCAGCATTTT. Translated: CASSEVGGNQPQHF.

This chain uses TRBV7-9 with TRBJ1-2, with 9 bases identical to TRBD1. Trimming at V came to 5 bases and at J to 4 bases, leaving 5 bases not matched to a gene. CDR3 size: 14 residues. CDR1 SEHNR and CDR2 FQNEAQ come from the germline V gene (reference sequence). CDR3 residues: CASSMGQGGYGYTF. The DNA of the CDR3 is TGTGCCAGCAGCATGGGACAGGGTGGCTATGGCTACACCTTC. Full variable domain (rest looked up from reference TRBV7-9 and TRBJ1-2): DTGVSQNPRHKITKRGQNVTFRCDPISEHNRLYWYRQTLGQGPEFLTYFQNEAQLEKSRLLSDRFSAERPKGSFSTLEIQRTEQGDSAMYLCASSMGQGGYGYTFGSGTRLTVV.

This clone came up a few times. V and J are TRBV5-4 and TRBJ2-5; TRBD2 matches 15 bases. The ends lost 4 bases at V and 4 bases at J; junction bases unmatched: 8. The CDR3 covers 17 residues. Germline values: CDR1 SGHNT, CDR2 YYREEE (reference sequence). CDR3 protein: CASSTRGLAGGSETQYF. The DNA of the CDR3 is TGTGCCAGCAGCACACGGGGACTAGCGGGAGGATCAGAGACCCAGTACTTC. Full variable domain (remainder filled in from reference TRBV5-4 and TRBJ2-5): ETGVTQSPTHLIKTRGQQVTLRCSSQSGHNTVSWYQQALGQGPQFIFQYYREEENGRGNFPPRFSGLQFPNYSSELNVNALELDDSALYLCASSTRGLAGGSETQYFGPGTRLLVL.